These 14 T cell receptor beta chains share one sample of origin, sequenced in a study of T cells in localized non-small cell lung cancer. Assay: immunoSEQ multiplex PCR; the TCRdb copy retains only in-frame clones and omits some. The table has under 20,000 clones, about nine tenths seen once. This material consisted of peripheral blood, taken before any cancer treatment. The receptor set was obtained from a female donor at least 60 years old with stage III squamous cell lung carcinoma.

This clone was seen once. The chain uses TRBV7-9 and TRBJ2-7; TRBD1 or TRBD2 may be the D gene (6 bases each). CDR1 and CDR2 from the germline V gene are SEHNR and FQNEAQ (reference sequence). Deletions cut 8 bases from V and 4 bases from J, with 18 bases between. The CDR3 is made up of 14 amino acids. The CDR3 spells CASALGGLFYEQYF. CDR3 DNA: TGTGCCAGCGCCTTGGGGGGCCTTTTTTACGAGCAGTACTTC.

This clone has a single count. This rearrangement joins TRBV19 to TRBJ2-1, with TRBD2 matching over 8 bases. The V and J ends lost 4 bases and 5 bases, in that order; junction bases with no gene match: 16. Germline values: CDR1 LNHDA, CDR2 SQIVND (reference sequence). The CDR3 is 18 amino acids. The CDR3 DNA sequence: TGTGCCAGTAGTACCACCCTACTAGCGGACGGCCCCCACAATGAGCAGTTCTTC. Translating it yields CASSTTLLADGPHNEQFF.

The V and J genes are TRBV9 and TRBJ1-2; D remains ambiguous. V was clipped by 0 bases and J by 2 bases, with 5 bases between them. This CDR3 is 13 amino acids long. CDR1 and CDR2 (germline): SGDLS, YYNGEE. CDR3 amino acids: CASSVDVNYGYTF. For the CDR3, the DNA is TGTGCCAGCAGCGTAGATGTGAACTATGGCTACACCTTC.

The chain uses TRBV6-1 and TRBJ2-6; no clear D gene. From germline, CDR1 is MNHNS and CDR2 SASEGT. Trimming removed 3 bases from V and 1 base from J, with 10 bases in between. The CDR3 loop spans 16 amino acids. The CDR3 nucleotides read TGTGCCAGCAGTGAGGGTGGGCGATCTGGGGCCAACGTCCTGACTTTC. This codes for CASSEGGRSGANVLTF.

The gene calls are TRBV5-1 and TRBJ2-5; 8 nucleotides line up with TRBD1. Germline V CDR1 and CDR2: SGHRS, YFSETQ. There are 14 residues in the CDR3. The V segment lost 2 bases and the J segment 4 bases; nucleotides outside the gene matches: 4. The CDR3 DNA sequence: TGCGCCAGCAGCTTCAGGGGGCTCGGAGAGACCCAGTACTTC. It codes for CASSFRGLGETQYF.

This sequence joins TRBV19 and TRBJ2-1; D may be TRBD1 (7 bases). The V end lost 6 bases, the J end lost 4 bases, and 19 bases lay between the germline ends. The CDR3 contains 16 residues. Germline CDR1 LNHDA, CDR2 SQIVND (reference sequence). The CDR3 DNA reads TGTGCCAGTAGCAAGTACTCAGGGGGGAGTTACAATGAGCAGTTCTTC. Protein sequence: CASSKYSGGSYNEQFF.

J is TRBJ1-5 and V is TRBV2, with D maybe TRBD1 (5 bases). Germline V gene lookup returns CDR1 SNHLY and CDR2 FYNNEI. Trimming cost V 3 bases and J 0 bases, with 15 bases left between them. This CDR3 spans 17 amino acids. The CDR3 DNA sequence: TGTGCCAGCAGTGAGGCCCGTCGGGGGATTAGCAATCAGCCCCAGCATTTT. Translation gives CASSEARRGISNQPQHF.

The chain couples TRBV4-1 to TRBJ2-7; TRBD2 might be the D (6 bases). CDR1 MGHRA and CDR2 YSYEKL come from the germline V gene. The CDR3 is made up of 16 amino acids. With 0 bases removed from V and 2 bases from J, the gap between germline ends came to 14 bases. DNA for the CDR3: TGCGCCAGCAGCCAAGATAGCGCTAGCGAGACCTACGAGCAGTACTTC. Translated, it gives CASSQDSASETYEQYF.

This rearrangement joins TRBV6-5 to TRBJ1-2; D is ambiguous. Germline V CDR1 and CDR2: MNHEY, SVGAGI. The CDR3 contains 15 residues. V dropped 0 bases and J dropped 4 bases, with 12 bases sitting between them. The CDR3: CASSYSDQTAYGYTF. DNA of the CDR3: TGTGCCAGCAGTTACTCCGACCAGACGGCCTATGGCTACACCTTC.

J is TRBJ1-1 and V is TRBV6-5; possibly TRBD1 for D (5 bases). This CDR3 has 13 amino acids. In germline, CDR1 is MNHEY, CDR2 SVGAGI. With 5 bases removed from V and 5 bases from J, the gap between germline ends came to 12 bases. CDR3 region: CASSPQGGTEAFF. The DNA of the CDR3 is TGTGCCAGCAGTCCCCAGGGAGGGACTGAAGCTTTCTTT.

The CDR3 spells CSVQGFSGNTIYF. As DNA, the CDR3 is TGCAGCGTACAGGGTTTCTCTGGAAACACCATATATTTT. This chain connects TRBV29-1 to TRBJ1-3; TRBD1 is a possible D gene (6 bases). The V gene lost 6 bases and the J gene lost 0 bases, with 9 bases spanning the gap. This CDR3 has 13 amino acids. Per germline, CDR1 SQVTM and CDR2 ANQGSEA.

This clone was seen just once. The V and J genes are TRBV10-3 and TRBJ2-3, with a weak D call TRBD2 (5 bases). V lost 6 bases and J 2 bases, leaving 18 bases between the germline ends. Germline V gene lookup returns CDR1 ENHRY and CDR2 SYGVKD. The CDR3 has 16 residues. The CDR3 reads CAISALSPEATDTQYF. The CDR3 coding sequence is TGTGCCATCAGCGCCCTATCCCCGGAGGCCACAGATACGCAGTATTTT.

The chain combines TRBV19 with TRBJ1-5; 7 bases are a match to TRBD1. CDR1 is LNHDA and CDR2 is SQIVND in the germline V gene (reference sequence). CDR3 length equals 16 residues. Trimming cost V 4 bases and J 3 bases; bases outside gene matches: 9. CDR3 protein: CASSRMDRNYNQPQHF. The CDR3 DNA reads TGTGCCAGTAGTAGAATGGACAGGAACTACAATCAGCCCCAGCATTTT. Complete variable domain (other parts from reference TRBV19 and TRBJ1-5): DGGITQSPKYLFRKEGQNVTLSCEQNLNHDAMYWYRQDPGQGLRLIYYSQIVNDFQKGDIAEGYSVSREKKESFPLTVTSAQKNPTAFYLCASSRMDRNYNQPQHFGDGTRLSIL.

The count of this clone is one. This rearrangement joins TRBV19 to TRBJ2-2; D gene unclear. Trimming pared 5 bases from V and 8 bases from J, leaving 21 bases between. CDR1 is LNHDA, CDR2 SQIVND, per germline (reference sequence). The CDR3 extends over 16 amino acids. CDR3: CASSSSGPSSGGELFF. DNA for the CDR3: TGTGCCAGTAGTTCATCCGGGCCAAGCTCAGGTGGGGAGCTGTTTTTT.